This section outlines one T cell receptor beta chain sequence together with its context. The material for each subset, its genomic DNA, was split evenly across several immunoSEQ plates. Clones were sequenced by immunoSEQ multiplex PCR, and TCRdb holds only the in-frame ones, with some missing. The sample has approximately 2,000,000 clones; roughly 92% are singletons. The data stem from a study of shared clonotypes between healthy human individuals. The CDR3 has 15 residues. The germline V gene encodes CDR1 SGHNT and CDR2 YENEEA. V lost 3 bases to trimming and J lost 5 bases, with 14 bases between them.

The chain recombines TRBV11-3 with TRBJ2-1, with D perhaps TRBD1 (5 bases). This receptor was taken from a man between 18 and 35 years old in good health. Some clones in this sample may be carry-over from other donors' samples. Sequences were obtained from naive CD4+ T cells from PBMCs. Subset noted: CD45RA+ positively selected. CDR3 protein: CASSLVGQGDNEQFF. The CDR3 DNA sequence: TGTGCCAGCAGCTTGGTTGGGCAGGGCGACAATGAGCAGTTCTTC. Together with reference TRBV11-3 and TRBJ2-1, the CDR3 gives the full variable domain: EAGVVQSPRYKIIEKKQPVAFWCNPISGHNTLYWYLQNLGQGPELLIRYENEEAVDDSQLPKDRFSAERLKGVDSTLKIQPAELGDSAVYLCASSLVGQGDNEQFFGPGTRLTVL.